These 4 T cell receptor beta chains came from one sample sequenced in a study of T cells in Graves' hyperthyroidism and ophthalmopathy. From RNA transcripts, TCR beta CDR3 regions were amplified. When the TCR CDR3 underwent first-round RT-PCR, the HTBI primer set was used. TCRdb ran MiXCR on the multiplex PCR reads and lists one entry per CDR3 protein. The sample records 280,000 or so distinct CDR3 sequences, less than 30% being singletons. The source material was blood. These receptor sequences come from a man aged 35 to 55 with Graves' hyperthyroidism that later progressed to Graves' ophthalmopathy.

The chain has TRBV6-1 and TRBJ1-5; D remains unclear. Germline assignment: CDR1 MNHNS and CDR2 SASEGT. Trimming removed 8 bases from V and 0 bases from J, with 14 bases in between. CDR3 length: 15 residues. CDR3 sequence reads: CASATLGNSNQPQHF. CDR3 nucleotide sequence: TGTGCCAGCGCAACCCTCGGGAATAGCAATCAGCCCCAGCATTTT.

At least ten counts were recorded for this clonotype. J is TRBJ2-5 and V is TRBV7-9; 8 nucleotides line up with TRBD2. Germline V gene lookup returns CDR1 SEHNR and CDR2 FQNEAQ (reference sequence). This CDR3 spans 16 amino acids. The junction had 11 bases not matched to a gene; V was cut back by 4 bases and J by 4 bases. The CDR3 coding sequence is TGTGCCAGCAGCTCCCAAGCGGGAGTCCCCGGAGAGACCCAGTACTTC. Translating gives CASSSQAGVPGETQYF.

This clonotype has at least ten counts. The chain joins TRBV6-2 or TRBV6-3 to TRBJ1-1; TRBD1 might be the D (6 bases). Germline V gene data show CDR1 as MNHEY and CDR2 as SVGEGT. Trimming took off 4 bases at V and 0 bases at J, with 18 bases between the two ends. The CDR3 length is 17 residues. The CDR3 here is CASSSPLGGLLNTEAFF. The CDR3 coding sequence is TGTGCCAGCAGTTCTCCTTTAGGGGGGCTACTGAACACTGAAGCTTTCTTT.

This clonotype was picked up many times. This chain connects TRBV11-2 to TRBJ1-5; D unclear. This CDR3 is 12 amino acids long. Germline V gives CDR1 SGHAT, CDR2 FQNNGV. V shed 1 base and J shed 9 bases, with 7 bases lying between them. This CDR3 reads CASSLAGWPQHF. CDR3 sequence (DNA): TGTGCCAGCAGCTTAGCCGGGTGGCCCCAGCATTTT.